The 9 T cell receptor beta chains reported below all come from one sample, sequenced in a study of blood T cell repertoires in COVID-19. TCRdb's copy holds only in-frame clones and misses some; the assay was immunoSEQ multiplex PCR. Of 350,000 or so clones listed, roughly 90% are singletons. Sequencing input: PBMCs or T cells enriched from blood (not recorded which). These receptors were taken from a woman aged 25-40 years who had recovered from COVID-19.

The rearrangement uses TRBV2 and TRBJ2-2; D gene unclear. Germline V gene sequence: CDR1 SNHLY, CDR2 FYNNEI. The CDR3 spans 13 residues. Trimming shortened V by 4 bases and J by 6 bases, and 9 bases separated the two germline ends. In DNA, the CDR3 is TGTGCCAGCAGTGTCGAGTTTTCCGGGGAGCTGTTTTTT. Translating it yields CASSVEFSGELFF.

The chain couples TRBV28 to TRBJ1-1; no definite D call. Germline assignment: CDR1 MDHEN and CDR2 SYDVKM. The length of the CDR3 is 13 residues. V lost 2 bases to trimming and J lost 0 bases, with 4 bases between them. In nucleotides, the CDR3 is TGTGCCAGCAGTTTACGTATGAACACTGAAGCTTTCTTT. Translation: CASSLRMNTEAFF.

The chain employs TRBV4-3 and TRBJ2-1; 9 bases line up with TRBD1. The CDR3 length is 17 residues. Trimming at V came to 1 base and at J to 3 bases, leaving 7 bases not matched to a gene. Germline V lookup: CDR1 LGHNA, CDR2 YSLEER. For the CDR3, the DNA is TGCGCCAGCAGCCAAGCCATACAGGGGGCTATCTACAATGAGCAGTTCTTC. It encodes CASSQAIQGAIYNEQFF.

This chain connects TRBV28 to TRBJ1-1; 7 nucleotides match TRBD1. The J segment lost 4 bases and the V segment lost 8 bases, leaving 10 bases of the junction unmatched. The germline gives CDR1 MDHEN, CDR2 SYDVKM. The CDR3 is 14 amino acids. The CDR3 loop reads CASANDRDFTEAFF. Here the CDR3 DNA reads TGTGCCAGCGCCAATGACAGGGATTTCACTGAAGCTTTCTTT.

This clone was detected only once. This rearrangement joins TRBV6-1 to TRBJ1-1; TRBD1 might be the D (5 bases). Per the germline V gene, CDR1 is MNHNS and CDR2 is SASEGT. This CDR3 contains 17 residues. V lost 3 bases and J lost 0, with 17 bases in between. The CDR3 region is CASSESYTTVMNTEAFF. CDR3 bases: TGTGCCAGCAGTGAGTCTTATACGACAGTCATGAACACTGAAGCTTTCTTT.

The chain recombines TRBV28 with TRBJ1-6; maybe TRBD1 (5 bases). Germline V gene lookup returns CDR1 MDHEN and CDR2 SYDVKM. V lost 2 bases to trimming and J lost 10 bases, with 18 bases between them. The CDR3 totals 16 residues. CDR3 sequence (DNA): TGTGCCAGCAGTTTAGGCGGAGCGGGGGGGGGATCACCCCTCCACTTT. It translates to CASSLGGAGGGSPLHF.

This chain links TRBV2 with TRBJ2-1; TRBD1 matches 9 bases. Germline V gene sequence: CDR1 SNHLY, CDR2 FYNNEI. The CDR3 covers 14 residues. Trimming at V came to 6 bases and at J to 9 bases, leaving 9 bases not matched to a gene. CDR3 sequence reads: CASRLGTGWSEQFF. In DNA, the CDR3 is TGTGCCAGCAGGCTCGGGACAGGGTGGAGTGAGCAGTTCTTC. Combining the CDR3 with reference TRBV2 and TRBJ2-1 gives the whole variable domain EPEVTQTPSHQVTQMGQEVILRCVPISNHLYFYWYRQILGQKVEFLVSFYNNEISEKSEIFDDQFSVERPDGSNFTLKIRSTKLEDSAMYFCASRLGTGWSEQFFGPGTRLTVL.

The chain joins TRBV28 to TRBJ2-5; 7 positions agree with TRBD1. The CDR3 sequence is 14 residues long. Germline CDR1 and CDR2: MDHEN and SYDVKM. Trimming cost V 5 bases and J 1 base; bases outside gene matches: 4. In DNA form, the CDR3 reads TGTGCCAGCAGTCCGGGACAGATCCAAGAGACCCAGTACTTC. It encodes CASSPGQIQETQYF.

The CDR3 nucleotides read TGTGCCAGCAGTACAGACAGGGGTCGTTCACCCCTCCACTTT. Its translation: CASSTDRGRSPLHF. V and J are TRBV27 and TRBJ1-6; 8 bases are a match to TRBD1. From germline, CDR1 is MNHEY and CDR2 SMNVEV (reference sequence). CDR3 length: 14 amino acids. After removal of 5 bases from V and 9 bases from J, the junction contained 6 bases not matched to a gene.